Listed here is a single TCR beta chain. This sample is drawn from a study of blood T cell repertoires in COVID-19. As for the study in general: Samples representing acute and convalescent COVID-19 were sourced from the United States, Italy and Spain. From T cells, B-cell-depleted T cells, or PBMCs came the material, which was cDNA or gDNA.

Per germline, CDR1 SGHVS and CDR2 FNYEAQ. V gave up 4 bases and J gave up 8 bases, with 14 bases separating them. This CDR3 is built from 13 residues. The authors' processing: From reference gene primer amplification, estimates of nucleated cell counts were derived. Some clones are missing from TCRdb's copy, which holds only in-frame ones; the method was immunoSEQ multiplex PCR. For V, J and clone size, that table is used; D and trimming come from the DNA. Of about 110,000 clones in the sample, approximately 88% were seen once. The chain recombines TRBV7-6 with TRBJ1-2; D unclear. The sample comprised peripheral blood. This TCR was sampled from a man aged 45-60 years with active or convalescent COVID-19. The CDR3 nucleotides read TGTGCCAGCAGCTCGAGGCCGGCGGGAGGCTACACCTTC. Translating it yields CASSSRPAGGYTF.